Detailed here is one TCR beta chain. Its antigen is unknown. Base qualities are not recorded, but no much larger clone differs from it by a single base. This entry comes from a study of T cell responses to AZD1222 COVID-19 vaccine (dated by TCRdb to the early 2020s). For context, the study as a whole: AZD1222 recipients given second doses at about 4 weeks or at about 12 weeks were pooled, since spike-specific TCR depth and breadth were not found to differ between the two schedules. TCR sequencing was performed for 230 to 250 trial participants, of whom 207 were given two doses of AZD1222 and around 25 were given two doses of MenACWY control vaccine. Enrollment into the trials was organized by age into subgroups of 18-55, 56-69 and 70-plus years, and those subgroups contained roughly 150, 30 and 60 TCR-sequenced participants, respectively.

The CDR3 regions of human TCRbeta chains were analyzed by immunosequencing. In the paper's pipeline: TCRs in the repertoires were compared against a reference library of SARS-CoV-2-specific TCRs that had been generated with the MIRA antigen-specificity platform. Breadth meant the fraction of unique TCRs that were SARS-CoV-2-associated, whereas depth meant the fraction of total T cells that were SARS-CoV-2-associated. Using the MIRA data, every spike-specific TCR was mapped to the spike region that the TCR reacted to and assigned to either a CD4 or a CD8 class. Log10-transformed breadth and depth values were compared by one-way ANOVA with Sidak's multiple comparisons tests. Drawn from immuneACCESS, this table holds only the in-frame rearrangements with V and J called that TCRdb kept. Clones are partly lost; checked studies trace under half to an unresolved V gene and leave the rest unexplained. V and J calls and clone size come straight from that table; D and trimming were deduced from the DNA. The sample contains some 130,000 clones, under 95% of them found a single time. In total, the top ten clones hold approximately 3.1% of the sample.

A distance of 25 bases separates the germline ends of V and J, which lose 0 bases and 2 bases respectively. The cysteine opens and the phenylalanine closes a CDR3 of 20 amino acids. This entry keeps only the CDR3 DNA: 60 bases, framed from base 1. CDR1 and CDR2 were assigned from the germline V gene (reference sequence) as LNHNV and YYDKDF. Results and caveats for the whole study, not just this receptor: The 56-69-year group was small, and its depth increase did not reach significance, likely because of low power. Participants were mostly white British, with more females than males. The authors suggested clonal diversity may have been underestimated. Conclusions about previously exposed vaccinees are limited because only six or seven AZD1222 recipients were SARS-CoV-2 seropositive at baseline. Because no samples from the day 14 peak response were available, repertoires could be characterized only after the peak T cell response. Reportedly, almost half of the unique spike-specific TCRs recognized epitopes lying outside the regions that are mutated in the B.1.351 and B.1.1.7 variants. The whole spike protein was spanned by vaccine-associated CD4 TCRs, and dominant responses were seen in regions 160-218 and 743-854. After two AZD1222 doses, spike-specific TCR breadth and depth were significantly higher than at day 0 and than in MenACWY recipients.

The time point tag for this specimen amounts to: baseline before first vaccination. Samples from vaccinated people were obtained from the UK trials COV001 and COV002, which included a single-blind randomized controlled phase 2/3 trial of AZD1222 (ChAdOx1 nCoV-19) in healthy adults. For TCRbeta chain sequencing, PBMC samples from trial participants were taken at day 0 and at day 28 after the second dose. The input for sequencing was peripheral blood, taken on day 0 of AZD1222 vaccination. The sequence links TRBV15 to TRBJ2-5; no D gene can be assigned with confidence. This receptor was obtained from an adult in good health. The nucleotide sequence reads as follows: TGTGCCACCAGCAGAGATTACTACATGTTGCCCGAGGCATCGCAAGAGACCCAGTACTTC. The translation is CATSRDYYMLPEASQETQYF.